This TCR beta chain emerged from a study of response to subunit inactivated influenza vaccine. Findings and limits, study-wide: Few additional T cells are recruited per seasonal influenza vaccination, authors suggested.

V dropped 3 bases and J dropped 2 bases, with 12 bases sitting between them. The germline V gene has CDR1 SGHDN and CDR2 FVKESK. The CDR3 spans 15 residues. TCRdb redid the calling of the RT-PCR reads with MiXCR, one entry per CDR3 protein. The sample contains hundreds of thousands of distinct CDR3 sequences, around 16% of which appear only once. This clonotype was picked up a small number of times. Its antigen is as yet unknown. This TCR was recovered from a man in his fifties who received an inactivated influenza vaccine. J is TRBJ2-3 and V is TRBV14, with D unresolved. The sequenced sample was PBMCs from blood, obtained roughly 12 days after vaccination. The DNA of the CDR3 is TGTGCCAGCAGCCATAAGCAGAGAGACACAGATACGCAGTATTTT. This codes for CASSHKQRDTDTQYF. Using reference TRBV14 and TRBJ2-3 for the parts outside the CDR3, the full variable domain is EAGVTQFPSHSVIEKGQTVTLRCDPISGHDNLYWYRRVMGKEIKFLLHFVKESKQDESGMPNNRFLAERTGGTYSTLKVQPAELEDSGVYFCASSHKQRDTDTQYFGPGTRLTVL.